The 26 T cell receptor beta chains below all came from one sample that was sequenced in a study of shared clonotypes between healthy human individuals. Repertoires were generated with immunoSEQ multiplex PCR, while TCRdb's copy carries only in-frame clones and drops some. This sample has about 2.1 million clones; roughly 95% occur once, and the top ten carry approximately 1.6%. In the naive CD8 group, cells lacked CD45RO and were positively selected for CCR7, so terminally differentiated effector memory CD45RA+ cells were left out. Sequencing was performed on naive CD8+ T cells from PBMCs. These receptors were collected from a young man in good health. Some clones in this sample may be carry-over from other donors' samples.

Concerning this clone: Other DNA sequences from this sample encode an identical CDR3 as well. CDR3: CASSHTGVEQFF. CDR3 nucleotide sequence: TGTGCCAGCAGCCACACAGGGGTTGAGCAGTTCTTC. The V gene is TRBV11-2, the J gene TRBJ2-1, with 7 positions matching TRBD1. The germline CDR1 and CDR2 sequences are SGHAT and FQNNGV. V lost 5 bases to trimming and J lost 9 bases; unmatched junction nucleotides: 4. The length of the CDR3 is 12 residues.

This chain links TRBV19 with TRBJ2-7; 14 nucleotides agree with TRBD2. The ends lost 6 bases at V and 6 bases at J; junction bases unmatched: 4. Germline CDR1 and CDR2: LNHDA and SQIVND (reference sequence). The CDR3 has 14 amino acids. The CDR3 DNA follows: TGTGCCAGTAGCCCGACTAGCGGGAGGGTCGAGCAGTACTTC. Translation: CASSPTSGRVEQYF.

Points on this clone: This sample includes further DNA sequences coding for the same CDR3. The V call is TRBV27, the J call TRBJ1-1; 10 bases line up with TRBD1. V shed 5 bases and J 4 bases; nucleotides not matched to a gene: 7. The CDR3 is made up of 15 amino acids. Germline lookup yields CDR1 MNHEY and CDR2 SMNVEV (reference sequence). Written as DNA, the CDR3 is TGTGCCAGCAGTCTAAGACAGGGGGCAGGCACTGAAGCTTTCTTT. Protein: CASSLRQGAGTEAFF.

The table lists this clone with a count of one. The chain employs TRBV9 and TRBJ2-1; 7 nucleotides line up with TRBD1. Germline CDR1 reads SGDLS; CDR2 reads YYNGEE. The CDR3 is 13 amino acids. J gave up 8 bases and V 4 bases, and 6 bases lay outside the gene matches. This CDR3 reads CASSQGDGDEQFF. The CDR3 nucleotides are TGTGCCAGCAGCCAGGGGGATGGGGATGAGCAGTTCTTC.

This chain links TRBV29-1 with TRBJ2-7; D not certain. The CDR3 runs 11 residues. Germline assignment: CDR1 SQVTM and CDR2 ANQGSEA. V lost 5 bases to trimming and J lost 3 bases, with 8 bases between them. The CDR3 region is CSVFTDYEQYF. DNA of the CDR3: TGCAGCGTTTTTACAGACTACGAGCAGTACTTC.

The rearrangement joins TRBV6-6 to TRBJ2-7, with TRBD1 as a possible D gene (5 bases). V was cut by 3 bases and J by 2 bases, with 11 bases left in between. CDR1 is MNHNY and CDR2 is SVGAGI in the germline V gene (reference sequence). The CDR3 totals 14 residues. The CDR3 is CASSYVQVAYEQYF. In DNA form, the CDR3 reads TGTGCCAGCAGTTATGTACAGGTCGCCTACGAGCAGTACTTC.

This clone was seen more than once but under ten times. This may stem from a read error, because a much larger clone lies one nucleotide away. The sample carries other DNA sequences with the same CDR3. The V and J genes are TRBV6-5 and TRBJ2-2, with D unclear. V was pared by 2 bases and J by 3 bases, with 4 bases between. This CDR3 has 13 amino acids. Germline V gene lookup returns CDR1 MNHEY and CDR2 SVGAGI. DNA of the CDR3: TGTGCCAGCAGTTACAGGGACACCGGGGAGCTGTTTTTT. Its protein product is CASSYRDTGELFF.

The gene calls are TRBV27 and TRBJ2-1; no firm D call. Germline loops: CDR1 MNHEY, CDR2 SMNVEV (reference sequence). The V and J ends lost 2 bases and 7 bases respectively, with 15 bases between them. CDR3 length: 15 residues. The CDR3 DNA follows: TGTGCCAGCAGTTTACCGCCGGAAGGCCGGAATGAGCAGTTCTTC. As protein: CASSLPPEGRNEQFF.

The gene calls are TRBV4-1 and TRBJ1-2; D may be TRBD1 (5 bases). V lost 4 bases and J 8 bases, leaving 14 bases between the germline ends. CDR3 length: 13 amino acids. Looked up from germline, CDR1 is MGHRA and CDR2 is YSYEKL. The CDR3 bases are TGCGCCAGCAGCCCGACAGTGTTAAAAGGCTACACCTTC. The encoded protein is CASSPTVLKGYTF.

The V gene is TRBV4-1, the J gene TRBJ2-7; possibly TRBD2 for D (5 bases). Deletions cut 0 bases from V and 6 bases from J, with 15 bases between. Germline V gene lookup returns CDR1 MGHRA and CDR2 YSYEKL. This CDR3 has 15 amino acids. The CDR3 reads CASSQEPEGIREQYF. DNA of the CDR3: TGCGCCAGCAGCCAAGAACCCGAGGGTATCCGCGAGCAGTACTTC.

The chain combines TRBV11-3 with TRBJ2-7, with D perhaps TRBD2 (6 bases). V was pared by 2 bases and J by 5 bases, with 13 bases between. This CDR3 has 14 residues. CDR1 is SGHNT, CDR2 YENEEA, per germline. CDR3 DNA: TGTGCCAGCAGCTTAACCGGGAGTGATAACGAGCAGTACTTC. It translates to CASSLTGSDNEQYF.

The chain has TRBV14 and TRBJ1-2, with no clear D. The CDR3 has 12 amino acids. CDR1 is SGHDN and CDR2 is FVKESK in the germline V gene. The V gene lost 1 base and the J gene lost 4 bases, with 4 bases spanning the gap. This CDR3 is CASSQGVYGYTF. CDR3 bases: TGTGCCAGCAGCCAAGGGGTCTATGGCTACACCTTC.

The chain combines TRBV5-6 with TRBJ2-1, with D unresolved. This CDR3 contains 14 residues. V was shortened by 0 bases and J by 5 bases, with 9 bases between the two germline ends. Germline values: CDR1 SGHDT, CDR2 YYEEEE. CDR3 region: CASSLGARHNEQFF. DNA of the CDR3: TGTGCCAGCAGCTTGGGGGCGCGCCACAATGAGCAGTTCTTC.

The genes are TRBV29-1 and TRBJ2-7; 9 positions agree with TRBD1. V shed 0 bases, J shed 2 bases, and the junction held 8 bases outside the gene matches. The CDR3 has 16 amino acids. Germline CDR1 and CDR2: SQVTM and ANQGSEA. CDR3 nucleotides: TGCAGCGTTGAAGATGGGTACAGGGGGCTTCCCTACGAGCAGTACTTC. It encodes CSVEDGYRGLPYEQYF.

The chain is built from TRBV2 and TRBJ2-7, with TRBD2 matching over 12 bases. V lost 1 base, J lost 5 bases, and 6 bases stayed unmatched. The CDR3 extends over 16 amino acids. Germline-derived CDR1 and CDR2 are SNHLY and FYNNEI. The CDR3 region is CASSEVLAGGPNEQYF. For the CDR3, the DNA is TGTGCCAGCAGTGAAGTCCTAGCGGGAGGGCCGAACGAGCAGTACTTC.

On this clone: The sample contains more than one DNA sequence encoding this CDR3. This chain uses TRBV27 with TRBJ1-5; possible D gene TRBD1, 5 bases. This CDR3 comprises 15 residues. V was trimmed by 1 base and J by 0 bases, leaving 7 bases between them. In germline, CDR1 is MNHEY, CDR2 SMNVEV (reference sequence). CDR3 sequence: CASSLWGDSNQPQHF. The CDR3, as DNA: TGTGCCAGCAGTTTATGGGGGGATAGCAATCAGCCCCAGCATTTT.

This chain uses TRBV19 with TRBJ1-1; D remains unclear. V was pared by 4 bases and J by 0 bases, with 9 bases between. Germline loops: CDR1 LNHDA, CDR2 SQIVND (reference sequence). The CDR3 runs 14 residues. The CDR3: CASSRSTVNTEAFF. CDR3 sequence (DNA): TGTGCCAGTAGTAGATCAACAGTGAACACTGAAGCTTTCTTT.

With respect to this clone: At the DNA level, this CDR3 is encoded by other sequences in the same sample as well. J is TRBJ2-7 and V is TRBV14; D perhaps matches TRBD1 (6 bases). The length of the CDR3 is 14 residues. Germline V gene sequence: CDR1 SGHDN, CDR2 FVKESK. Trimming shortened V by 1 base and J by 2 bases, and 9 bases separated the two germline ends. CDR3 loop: CASSQVRGPYEQYF. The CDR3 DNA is TGTGCCAGCAGCCAAGTCAGGGGTCCCTACGAGCAGTACTTC.

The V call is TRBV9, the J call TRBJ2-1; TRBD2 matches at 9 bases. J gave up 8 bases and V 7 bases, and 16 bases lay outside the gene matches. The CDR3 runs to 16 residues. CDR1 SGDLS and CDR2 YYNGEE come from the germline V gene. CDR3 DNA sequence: TGTGCCAGCTCCGAGTGGGCGGGAGGGCCGGTTGATGAGCAGTTCTTC. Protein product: CASSEWAGGPVDEQFF.

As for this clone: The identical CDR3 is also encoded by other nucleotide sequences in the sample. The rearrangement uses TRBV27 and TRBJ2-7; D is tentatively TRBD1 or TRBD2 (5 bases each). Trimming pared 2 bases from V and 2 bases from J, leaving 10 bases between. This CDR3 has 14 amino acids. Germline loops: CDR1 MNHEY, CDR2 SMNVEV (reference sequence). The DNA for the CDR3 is TGTGCCAGCAGTTTACGGCAGGGACCCTACGAGCAGTACTTC. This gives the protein CASSLRQGPYEQYF.

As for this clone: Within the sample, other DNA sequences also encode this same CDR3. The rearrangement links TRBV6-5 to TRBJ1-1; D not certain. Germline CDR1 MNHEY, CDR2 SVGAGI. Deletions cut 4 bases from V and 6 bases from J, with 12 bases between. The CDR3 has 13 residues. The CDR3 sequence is CASSFRGGPEAFF. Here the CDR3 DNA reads TGTGCCAGCAGTTTCCGGGGAGGGCCTGAAGCTTTCTTT.

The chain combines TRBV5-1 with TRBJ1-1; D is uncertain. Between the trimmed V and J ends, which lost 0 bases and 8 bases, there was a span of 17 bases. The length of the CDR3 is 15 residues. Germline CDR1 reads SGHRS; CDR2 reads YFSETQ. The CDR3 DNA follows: TGCGCCAGCAGCTTGGGTGGACGGGAAACGGCGGAAGCTTTCTTT. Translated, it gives CASSLGGRETAEAFF.

CDR3 in DNA: TGTGCCAGCAGCGTAGCTGCCTGGGACATTTCGGTTTTCGCCCCCGGGGAGCTGTTTTTT. This sequence encodes CASSVAAWDISVFAPGELFF. This sequence joins TRBV9 and TRBJ2-2; D perhaps matches TRBD1 (6 bases). Germline CDR1 SGDLS, CDR2 YYNGEE. Trimming took 0 bases from V and 6 from J, leaving 27 bases between them. This CDR3 has 20 amino acids.

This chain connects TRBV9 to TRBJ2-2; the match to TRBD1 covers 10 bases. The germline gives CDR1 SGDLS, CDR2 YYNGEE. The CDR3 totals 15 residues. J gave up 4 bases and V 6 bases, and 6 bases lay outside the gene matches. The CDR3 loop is CASTRTGGSTGELFF. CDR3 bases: TGTGCCAGCACCAGGACAGGGGGATCCACCGGGGAGCTGTTTTTT.

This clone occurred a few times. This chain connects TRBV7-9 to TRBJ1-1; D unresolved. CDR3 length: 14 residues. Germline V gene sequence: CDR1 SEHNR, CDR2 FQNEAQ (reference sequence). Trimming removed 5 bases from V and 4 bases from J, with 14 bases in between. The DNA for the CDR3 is TGTGCCAGCAGCCTTGGAGTAGCGGCCACTGAAGCTTTCTTT. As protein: CASSLGVAATEAFF.

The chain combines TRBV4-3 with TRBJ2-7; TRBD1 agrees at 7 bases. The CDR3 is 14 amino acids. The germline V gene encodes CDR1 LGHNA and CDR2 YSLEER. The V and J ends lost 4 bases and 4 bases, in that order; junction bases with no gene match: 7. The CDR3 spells CASSPGTVVYEQYF. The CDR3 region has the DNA TGCGCCAGCAGCCCGGGGACAGTCGTGTACGAGCAGTACTTC.